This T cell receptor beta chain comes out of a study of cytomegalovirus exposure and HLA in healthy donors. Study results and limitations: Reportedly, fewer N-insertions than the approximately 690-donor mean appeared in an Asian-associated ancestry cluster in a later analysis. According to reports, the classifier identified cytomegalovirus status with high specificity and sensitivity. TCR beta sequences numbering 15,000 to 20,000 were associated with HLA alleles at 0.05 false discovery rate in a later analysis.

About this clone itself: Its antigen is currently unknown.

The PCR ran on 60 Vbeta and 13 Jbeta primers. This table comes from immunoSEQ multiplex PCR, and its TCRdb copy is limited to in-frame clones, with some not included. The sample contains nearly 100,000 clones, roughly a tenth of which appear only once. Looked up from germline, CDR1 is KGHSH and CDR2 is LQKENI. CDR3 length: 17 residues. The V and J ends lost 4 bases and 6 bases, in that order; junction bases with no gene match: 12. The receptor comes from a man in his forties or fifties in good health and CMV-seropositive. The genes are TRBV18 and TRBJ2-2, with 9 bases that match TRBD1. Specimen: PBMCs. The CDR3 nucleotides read TGTGCCAGCTCACTACTCCCCGGGACAGGGTTCGCCGGGGAGCTGTTTTTT. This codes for CASSLLPGTGFAGELFF.